Below are 21 T cell receptor beta chains sequenced from a single sample in a study of T cells in Graves' hyperthyroidism and ophthalmopathy. Amplified regions were TCR beta CDR3 sequences from RNA transcripts. Carried out on the TCR CDR3, a first-round RT-PCR used the HTBI primer set. TCRdb reanalysed the multiplex PCR reads using MiXCR and keeps one entry per CDR3 protein. The table has approximately 700,000 distinct CDR3 sequences, 45% seen once. Material: peripheral blood or thyroid tissue (not recorded which). Source of these receptors: an adult man with Graves' disease, either hyperthyroidism or ophthalmopathy (not recorded which).

The gene calls are TRBV7-3 and TRBJ2-2, with TRBD2 matching over 12 bases. The germline V gene has CDR1 SGHTA and CDR2 FQGTGA. Unmatched junction bases numbered 7, after V lost 4 bases and J lost 1 base. The CDR3 has 18 amino acids. CDR3 amino acids: CASSSPTSGRENTGELFF. The CDR3 bases are TGTGCCAGCAGCTCCCCGACTAGCGGGAGAGAGAACACCGGGGAGCTGTTTTTT.

The V call is TRBV20-1, the J call TRBJ1-3, with unresolved D. V was pared by 2 bases and J by 9 bases, with 11 bases between. The CDR3 extends over 12 amino acids. Germline V gives CDR1 DFQATT, CDR2 SNEGSKA (reference sequence). The CDR3: CSARPRLGTIYF. The CDR3, as DNA: TGCAGTGCTAGACCCCGACTAGGCACCATATATTTT.

This clonotype was counted only a few times. The chain has TRBV7-9 and TRBJ1-1; TRBD1 might be the D (6 bases). Per the germline V gene, CDR1 is SEHNR and CDR2 is FQNEAQ (reference sequence). V lost 5 bases and J 7 bases, leaving 17 bases between the germline ends. CDR3 size: 14 residues. The CDR3 nucleotides read TGTGCCAGCAGCCGGGACACCAGGATAGTTGAAGCTTTCTTT. Its translation: CASSRDTRIVEAFF.

This clonotype was seen at least ten times. V gene TRBV24-1 combines with J gene TRBJ2-7; 11 bases line up with TRBD1. The CDR3 covers 15 residues. Losses at the gene ends were 4 bases for V and 7 bases for J; bases not matched to a gene: 8. The germline V gene has CDR1 KGHDR and CDR2 SFDVKD. The CDR3 sequence: CATSDAGTGGDEQYF. The CDR3 bases are TGTGCCACCAGTGACGCCGGGACAGGGGGGGATGAGCAGTACTTC.

The V call is TRBV20-1, the J call TRBJ2-5, with D unresolved. Germline CDR1 and CDR2: DFQATT and SNEGSKA (reference sequence). The CDR3 extends over 15 amino acids. The V end lost 3 bases, the J end lost 2 bases, and 16 bases lay between the germline ends. The CDR3 region has the DNA TGCAGTGCTAGGCCCGAGGTCGAACGGCAAGAGACCCAGTACTTC. Translated, it gives CSARPEVERQETQYF.

This clonotype was counted at least ten times. The chain has TRBV20-1 and TRBJ1-1; 7 bases agree with TRBD1. J lost 0 bases, V lost 3 bases, and 4 bases had no gene match. The CDR3 length is 14 residues. Germline lookup yields CDR1 DFQATT and CDR2 SNEGSKA (reference sequence). The CDR3 region has the DNA TGCAGTGCTAGTCATCAGGGGGTGAACACTGAAGCTTTCTTT. It yields the protein CSASHQGVNTEAFF.

The chain links TRBV5-6 to TRBJ2-5; 7 bases fit TRBD1. The CDR3 loop spans 16 amino acids. CDR1 and CDR2 (germline): SGHDT, YYEEEE. Trimming at V came to 4 bases and at J to 3 bases, leaving 12 bases not matched to a gene. DNA for the CDR3: TGTGCCAGCAGCCGCTATACTCCCGGGACAGAAGAGACCCAGTACTTC. Amino acid sequence: CASSRYTPGTEETQYF.

The chain employs TRBV4-1 and TRBJ2-5; TRBD1 matches at 8 bases. In germline, CDR1 is MGHRA, CDR2 YSYEKL. This CDR3 spans 16 amino acids. The V and J ends lost 4 bases and 5 bases, in that order; junction bases with no gene match: 12. The chain's CDR3 is CASSPGTGTGGETQYF. The CDR3 DNA sequence: TGCGCCAGCAGCCCCGGAACTGGGACAGGAGGGGAGACCCAGTACTTC.

This clonotype has ten or more counts. The chain has TRBV29-1 and TRBJ2-5, with D hard to call. This CDR3 spans 13 amino acids. CDR1 SQVTM and CDR2 ANQGSEA come from the germline V gene. Deletions cut 4 bases from V and 0 bases from J, with 9 bases between. This chain's CDR3 is CSVAGQNQETQYF. DNA of the CDR3: TGCAGCGTTGCGGGCCAGAACCAAGAGACCCAGTACTTC.

This clonotype was observed once. The chain is built from TRBV20-1 and TRBJ1-2; D gene unclear. The length of the CDR3 is 11 residues. CDR1 is DFQATT and CDR2 is SNEGSKA in the germline V gene (reference sequence). Trimming stripped 0 bases from V and 7 bases from J, with 6 bases between. The DNA of the CDR3 is TGCAGTGCTAGAGAGGGATTTGGCTACACCTTC. Its translation is CSAREGFGYTF.

This clonotype showed up just once. The genes are TRBV24-1 and TRBJ1-5; possible D gene TRBD1, 6 bases. Trimming pared 5 bases from V and 3 bases from J, leaving 10 bases between. The CDR3 spans 14 residues. Per the germline V gene, CDR1 is KGHDR and CDR2 is SFDVKD. CDR3 DNA: TGTGCCACCAGTGGGCAGGGGAACAATCAGCCCCAGCATTTT. It translates to CATSGQGNNQPQHF.

In this sample, this clonotype turned up a few times. The chain uses TRBV7-9 and TRBJ2-7, with a tentative D call TRBD1 (6 bases). V was trimmed by 7 bases and J by 3 bases, leaving 16 bases between them. Germline V gene lookup returns CDR1 SEHNR and CDR2 FQNEAQ (reference sequence). The CDR3 runs 14 residues. CDR3 coding DNA: TGTGCCAGCAAACGACAGGTACCTGACTACGAGCAGTACTTC. This translates into CASKRQVPDYEQYF.

The rearrangement uses TRBV7-6 and TRBJ2-5; 11 bases are a match to TRBD2. The CDR3 totals 16 residues. Germline V gene sequence: CDR1 SGHVS, CDR2 FNYEAQ. The ends lost 5 bases at V and 1 base at J; junction bases unmatched: 6. DNA of the CDR3: TGTGCCAGCAGCGGTACTAGCGGGAGTGGCCAAGAGACCCAGTACTTC. This sequence encodes CASSGTSGSGQETQYF.

V and J are TRBV7-6 and TRBJ2-7, with TRBD2 matching over 9 bases. The V gene's germline CDR1 is SGHVS and CDR2 FNYEAQ. Trimming took 5 bases from V and 4 from J; bases not matched to a gene: 9. CDR3 size: 15 residues. The CDR3 region is CASSQDYAGGYEQYF. The DNA for the CDR3 is TGTGCCAGCAGCCAAGATTACGCGGGAGGGTACGAGCAGTACTTC.

This clonotype was detected many times. The chain is built from TRBV24-1 and TRBJ2-7; possibly TRBD1 for D (6 bases). The germline gives CDR1 KGHDR, CDR2 SFDVKD. The CDR3 is 13 amino acids. V shed 3 bases and J shed 5 bases, with 10 bases lying between them. The CDR3 DNA is TGTGCCACCAGTGATGGTGGGGGCGACGAGCAGTACTTC. Residues: CATSDGGGDEQYF.

The gene calls are TRBV20-1 and TRBJ1-3; D is perhaps TRBD1 (5 bases). CDR3 length: 14 amino acids. V gave up 3 bases and J gave up 7 bases, with 16 bases separating them. Germline-derived CDR1 and CDR2 are DFQATT and SNEGSKA (reference sequence). Here the CDR3 reads CSARYQGTENTIYF. The CDR3 DNA is TGCAGTGCTAGGTACCAAGGGACGGAGAACACCATATATTTT.

The chain joins TRBV20-1 to TRBJ2-7; 9 bases match TRBD1. The germline gives CDR1 DFQATT, CDR2 SNEGSKA (reference sequence). V was clipped by 7 bases and J by 4 bases; unmatched bases: 11. The CDR3 sequence is 14 residues long. The CDR3 nucleotides read TGCAGTGGAACTCCGGGACAGGGCGGGTACGAGCAGTACTTC. Residues: CSGTPGQGGYEQYF.

The chain couples TRBV20-1 to TRBJ1-5, with D maybe TRBD1 (5 bases). CDR1 and CDR2 (germline): DFQATT, SNEGSKA (reference sequence). V gave up 1 base and J gave up 12 bases, with 7 bases separating them. This CDR3 is built from 10 residues. Written as DNA, the CDR3 is TGCAGTGCTAGAGTGGGGGGCCAGCATTTT. Protein product: CSARVGGQHF.

This clonotype was recorded once. This rearrangement joins TRBV2 to TRBJ1-4, with a tentative D call TRBD1 (5 bases). This CDR3 comprises 13 residues. V was cut by 5 bases and J by 5 bases, with 9 bases left in between. Germline lookup yields CDR1 SNHLY and CDR2 FYNNEI. The CDR3 loop is CASSHRLNEKLFF. The CDR3 DNA reads TGTGCCAGCAGTCACAGGCTGAATGAAAAACTGTTTTTT.

The V call is TRBV15, the J call TRBJ1-4; tentative D call: TRBD1 (6 bases). V lost 0 bases and J 8 bases, leaving 28 bases between the germline ends. CDR3 size: 20 residues. Germline V gene data show CDR1 as LNHNV and CDR2 as YYDKDF (reference sequence). Written as DNA, the CDR3 is TGTGCCACCAGCAGAGATCTTCTATTTGATGGGGGCCAGGGAGGCGAAAAACTGTTTTTT. Its protein is CATSRDLLFDGGQGGEKLFF.

This clonotype was seen more than once but under ten times. The V gene is TRBV20-1, the J gene TRBJ1-5; the D is unclear. This CDR3 contains 15 residues. Germline loops: CDR1 DFQATT, CDR2 SNEGSKA (reference sequence). Trimming left V 0 bases short and J 0 bases short, with 9 bases between. The CDR3 DNA is TGCAGTGCTAGAGATGCGGGTTATAGCAATCAGCCCCAGCATTTT. It codes for CSARDAGYSNQPQHF.